The 3 T cell receptor beta chains reported below all come from one sample, sequenced in a study of blood T cell repertoires in COVID-19. TCRdb keeps only in-frame clones here, not all; method: immunoSEQ multiplex PCR. The sample records hundreds of thousands of clones, roughly 85% being singletons. The sample comprised peripheral blood. The receptors derive from a woman in her thirties or forties with active or convalescent COVID-19.

V and J are TRBV6-5 and TRBJ2-6; D unresolved. The germline gives CDR1 MNHEY, CDR2 SVGAGI. The CDR3 runs to 13 residues. The V gene lost 11 bases and the J gene lost 0 bases, with 8 bases spanning the gap. This chain's CDR3 is CASCSSGANVLTF. The DNA of the CDR3 is TGTGCCTCCTGCAGCTCTGGGGCCAACGTCCTGACTTTC.

The chain links TRBV4-1 to TRBJ1-2; the match to TRBD1 covers 7 bases. The J segment lost 7 bases and the V segment lost 0 bases, leaving 8 bases of the junction unmatched. The germline gives CDR1 MGHRA, CDR2 YSYEKL. CDR3 size: 15 residues. DNA for the CDR3: TGCGCCAGCAGCCAAGAAAGGGGGCTGGTTTCTGGCTACACCTTC. Translated, it gives CASSQERGLVSGYTF.

The chain combines TRBV7-2 with TRBJ2-2; possible D gene TRBD2, 6 bases. CDR3 length equals 15 residues. Per germline, CDR1 SGHTA and CDR2 FQGNSA. Trimming pared 5 bases from V and 3 bases from J, leaving 13 bases between. CDR3: CASSRGKRDTGELFF. The CDR3 DNA sequence: TGTGCCAGCAGCCGCGGGAAGCGGGACACCGGGGAGCTGTTTTTT.